The 10 T cell receptor beta chains below come from one sample, sequenced in a study of metastatic and nonmetastatic thyroid tumors. None of the patients had undergone any treatment ahead of thyroid surgery. MiXCR re-clonotyped the PCR reads for TCRdb. The sample lists some 18,000 clones; roughly 23% were seen once. Sequencing was carried out using tumor tissue. All receptors come from a male donor with papillary thyroid cancer or a benign thyroid nodule (not recorded which). Some clones in this sample may be carry-over from other donors' samples.

A remark on this clone: An end of the junction does not agree with germline; a read error may underlie this. The chain uses TRBV12-3 or TRBV12-4 and TRBJ2-1, with a tentative D call TRBD2 (5 bases). This CDR3 comprises 13 residues. CDR3 in DNA: TGTGCCATCAGTTTAGGATTGGGCGGGGAGCAGTTCTTC. Translated: CAISLGLGGEQFF.

By proportion, this clone is medium-sized. The CDR3 region has the DNA TGTGCCAGCAGTTTAATACGAAAGGGTCCAGTCTACGAGCAGTACTTC. Encoded protein: CASSLIRKGPVYEQYF. The V gene is TRBV28, the J gene TRBJ2-7, with no clear D. The CDR3 loop spans 16 amino acids. Germline V gene sequence: CDR1 MDHEN, CDR2 SYDVKM. Between the trimmed V and J ends, which lost 2 bases and 3 bases, there was a span of 17 bases.

Worth noting for this clone: A read error may be the cause here, since a much bigger clone is one base away. V is TRBV5-4 and J is TRBJ1-2; D unresolved. CDR1 is SGHNT, CDR2 YYREEE, per germline (reference sequence). V lost 6 bases to trimming and J lost 10 bases, with 22 bases between them. This CDR3 has 14 amino acids. CDR3 in amino acids: CASNATVHIINYTF. CDR3 in DNA: TGTGCCAGCAACGCGACGGTACATATTATTAACTACACCTTC.

This clone was seen many times. The chain's CDR3 is CASSPDGTGTNYGYTF. The CDR3 DNA sequence: TGTGCCAGCAGCCCAGACGGTACGGGGACTAACTATGGCTACACCTTC. This sequence joins TRBV9 and TRBJ1-2, with D uncertain. The V end lost 4 bases, the J end lost 0 bases, and 16 bases lay between the germline ends. The germline gives CDR1 SGDLS, CDR2 YYNGEE. The CDR3 is 16 residues long.

By its share, this clone is medium-sized (0.01 to 0.1%). The V gene is TRBV2, the J gene TRBJ2-7; TRBD2 matches 9 bases. Germline V gives CDR1 SNHLY, CDR2 FYNNEI. This CDR3 is built from 16 residues. J gave up 5 bases and V 7 bases, and 15 bases lay outside the gene matches. The CDR3 spells CASTRPGAGGPHEQYF. The CDR3 bases are TGTGCCAGCACCCGCCCTGGGGCGGGAGGGCCCCACGAGCAGTACTTC.

About this clone itself: This may be a read error, as it is one base from a much larger clone. The chain uses TRBV20-1 and TRBJ2-5; TRBD2 matches at 13 bases. Trimming at V came to 7 bases and at J to 5 bases, leaving 7 bases not matched to a gene. This CDR3 comprises 14 residues. CDR1 is DFQATT, CDR2 SNEGSKA, per germline (reference sequence). The CDR3 region has the DNA TGCAGTGTTACTAGCGGGAGGGAGTATGAGACCCAGTACTTC. Its protein is CSVTSGREYETQYF.

This clone has more than one count but fewer than ten. The junction does not match germline at one end; this may be a read error. The chain links TRBV12-3 or TRBV12-4 to TRBJ1-1; 11 bases line up with TRBD1. The CDR3 loop spans 17 amino acids. The CDR3 sequence: CASSLALGQGVWAEAFF. The CDR3 DNA reads as TGTGCCAGCAGTTTAGCATTGGGACAGGGGGTGTGGGCTGAAGCCTTCTTT.

This clone was observed many times. The chain links TRBV9 to TRBJ1-2; D not certain. The CDR3 consists of 13 residues. V gave up 4 bases and J gave up 5 bases, with 12 bases separating them. Germline loops: CDR1 SGDLS, CDR2 YYNGEE. This CDR3 reads CASSPEGGYGYTF. The CDR3 bases are TGTGCCAGCAGCCCAGAGGGAGGATATGGCTACACCTTC.

This chain links TRBV19 with TRBJ1-2; D is possibly TRBD1 (5 bases). The germline gives CDR1 LNHDA, CDR2 SQIVND (reference sequence). CDR3 length: 13 amino acids. Trimming left V 5 bases short and J 4 bases short, with 11 bases between. The CDR3 coding sequence is TGTGCCAGTAGTTGGGACGACAGCTATGGCTACACCTTC. Protein sequence: CASSWDDSYGYTF.

This clone was detected only a few times. The chain uses TRBV6-2 or TRBV6-3 and TRBJ1-5; TRBD1 is a possible D gene (6 bases). Trimming removed 6 bases at V and 9 bases at J, with 15 bases between. CDR1 MNHEY and CDR2 SVGEGT come from the germline V gene. CDR3 length equals 13 residues. As DNA, the CDR3 is TGTGCCAGCAGCTTACAGGGCGAGGGGCCCCAGCATTTT. This gives the protein CASSLQGEGPQHF.